Below, 4 T cell receptor beta chains from the same sample are listed, as sequenced in a study of breast tumors, draining lymph nodes, adjacent tissues. Axillary draining lymph nodes of breast cancer patients supplied the node samples. Via MiXCR, TCRdb re-called the multiplex PCR reads, giving one row per CDR3 protein. The table has around 100,000 distinct CDR3 sequences, 21% seen once; the top ten hold 1% to 1.5%. The sequenced sample was axillary lymph node tissue. The receptors were sampled from a female donor with breast cancer. Some clones in this sample may be carry-over from other donors' samples.

This clonotype was detected ten times or more. The V gene is TRBV7-9, the J gene TRBJ2-7; a possible D gene is TRBD1 (6 bases). This CDR3 has 14 amino acids. V was clipped by 7 bases and J by 6 bases, with 19 bases between them. From germline, CDR1 is SEHNR and CDR2 FQNEAQ (reference sequence). The DNA of the CDR3 is TGTGCCAGCAAGGACAGCCCCCGGGTAGGCGAGCAGTACTTC. Translated: CASKDSPRVGEQYF. The full variable domain, its missing parts supplied by reference TRBV7-9 and TRBJ2-7, is DTGVSQNPRHKITKRGQNVTFRCDPISEHNRLYWYRQTLGQGPEFLTYFQNEAQLEKSRLLSDRFSAERPKGSFSTLEIQRTEQGDSAMYLCASKDSPRVGEQYFGPGTRLTVT.

This clonotype was observed a handful of times. It may be a read error: a sequence one base away is much more abundant. The V call is TRBV24-1, the J call TRBJ1-3; D is possibly TRBD1 (5 bases). Germline CDR1 KGHDR, CDR2 SFDVKD. V shed 7 bases and J shed 4 bases, with 10 bases lying between them. This CDR3 has 13 residues. The CDR3 sequence is CATSHGAGNTIYF. DNA of the CDR3: TGTGCCACCAGCCACGGGGCCGGAAACACCATATATTTT.

A remark on this clonotype: Given a much more abundant clone one base away, this may be a read error. This chain connects TRBV25-1 to TRBJ2-4; D remains ambiguous. The CDR3 extends over 14 amino acids. Germline values: CDR1 MGHDK, CDR2 SYGVNS. The CDR3: CASSDWKSKDIQYF. For the CDR3, the DNA is TGTGCCAGCAGTGATTGGAAGTCCAAAGACATTCAGTACTTC.

This clonotype was seen repeatedly, ten times or more. This sequence joins TRBV4-1 and TRBJ1-3; D is ambiguous. V gave up 2 bases and J gave up 0 bases, with 2 bases separating them. The CDR3 consists of 13 residues. The germline gives CDR1 MGHRA, CDR2 YSYEKL. CDR3 in DNA: TGCGCCAGCAGCCAACACTCTGGAAACACCATATATTTT. Translating it yields CASSQHSGNTIYF.